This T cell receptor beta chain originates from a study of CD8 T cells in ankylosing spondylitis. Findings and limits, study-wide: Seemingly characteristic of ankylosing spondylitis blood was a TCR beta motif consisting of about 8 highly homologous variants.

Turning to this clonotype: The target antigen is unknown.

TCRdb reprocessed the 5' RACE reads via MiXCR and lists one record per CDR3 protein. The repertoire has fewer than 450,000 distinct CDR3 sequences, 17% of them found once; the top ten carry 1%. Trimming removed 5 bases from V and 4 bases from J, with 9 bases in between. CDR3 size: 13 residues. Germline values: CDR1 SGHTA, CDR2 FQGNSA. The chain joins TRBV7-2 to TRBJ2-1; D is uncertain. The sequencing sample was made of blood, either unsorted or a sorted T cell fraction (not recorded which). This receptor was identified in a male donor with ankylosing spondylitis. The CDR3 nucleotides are TGTGCCAGCAGCAACGGACGTTACAATGAGCAGTTCTTC. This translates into CASSNGRYNEQFF.